These 18 T cell receptor beta chains originate from one sample sequenced in a study of cytomegalovirus exposure and HLA in healthy donors. PCR involved 60 Vbeta and 13 Jbeta primers. Profiled with immunoSEQ multiplex PCR; TCRdb holds only in-frame clones, not every one. The table lists some 120,000 clones, roughly 76% of them singletons. The sample was PBMCs. The receptors were gathered from a middle-aged woman in good health and CMV-seropositive.

This sequence joins TRBV19 and TRBJ1-3; possible D gene TRBD1, 5 bases. The CDR3 is made up of 15 amino acids. Trimming removed 5 bases from V and 2 bases from J, with 13 bases in between. Germline CDR1 and CDR2: LNHDA and SQIVND (reference sequence). The CDR3 protein is CASSAGHGAGNTIYF. DNA for the CDR3: TGTGCCAGTAGTGCCGGACATGGGGCTGGAAACACCATATATTTT.

The chain has TRBV6-1 and TRBJ1-1, with D perhaps TRBD1 (5 bases). This CDR3 has 14 amino acids. Trimming left V 8 bases short and J 0 bases short, with 13 bases between. Germline values: CDR1 MNHNS, CDR2 SASEGT. The CDR3: CASETAGMNTEAFF. For the CDR3, the DNA is TGTGCCAGCGAGACAGCGGGGATGAACACTGAAGCTTTCTTT.

This chain joins TRBV2 and TRBJ1-2, with 8 bases aligning to TRBD1. The V gene end was trimmed by 1 base and the J gene end by 3 bases; junction bases not matched to a gene: 7. The V gene's germline CDR1 is SNHLY and CDR2 FYNNEI. The CDR3 runs to 16 residues. CDR3 in amino acids: CASSEGPGQVDYGYTF. The DNA of the CDR3 is TGTGCCAGCAGTGAAGGCCCGGGACAGGTCGACTATGGCTACACCTTC.

J is TRBJ1-6 and V is TRBV6-5; D gene unclear. The CDR3 sequence is 15 residues long. Germline V gene sequence: CDR1 MNHEY, CDR2 SVGAGI. V shed 0 bases and J shed 9 bases, with 12 bases lying between them. The CDR3 sequence: CASSYSKISGSPLHF. In DNA, the CDR3 is TGTGCCAGCAGTTACTCGAAAATTAGCGGTTCACCCCTCCACTTT.

The chain uses TRBV6-6 and TRBJ2-7; a possible D gene is TRBD1 (6 bases). Trimming removed 6 bases from V and 7 bases from J, with 22 bases in between. CDR1 and CDR2 (germline): MNHNY, SVGAGI (reference sequence). The CDR3 is 15 amino acids. The CDR3 reads CASSSRDTYTWEQYF. The CDR3 coding sequence is TGTGCCAGCAGCTCCAGGGACACTTATACGTGGGAGCAGTACTTC.

This clone is classed as medium-sized. The V call is TRBV29-1, the J call TRBJ2-4, with 7 bases identical to TRBD1. Germline V gene sequence: CDR1 SQVTM, CDR2 ANQGSEA. J was trimmed by 6 bases and V by 6 bases; bases with no gene match: 8. CDR3 length: 13 residues. CDR3 residues: CSVVGQEPNIQYF. DNA for the CDR3: TGCAGCGTGGTCGGACAGGAACCAAACATTCAGTACTTC. Full variable domain (missing parts from reference TRBV29-1 and TRBJ2-4): SAVISQKPSRDICQRGTSLTIQCQVDSQVTMMFWYRQQPGQSLTLIATANQGSEATYESGFVIDKFPISRPNLTFSTLTVSNMSPEDSSIYLCSVVGQEPNIQYFGAGTRLSVL.

This clone appeared many times. CDR3 DNA sequence: TGTGCCAGCCCCAGTGATTTAGCCCGGACTGAAGCTTTCTTT. Translating gives CASPSDLARTEAFF. This rearrangement joins TRBV28 to TRBJ1-1, with no clear D. This CDR3 region has 14 residues. The V gene lost 8 bases and the J gene lost 5 bases, with 18 bases spanning the gap. CDR1 is MDHEN and CDR2 is SYDVKM in the germline V gene.

The chain uses TRBV19 and TRBJ1-3; no reliable D call. The CDR3 is made up of 13 amino acids. In germline, CDR1 is LNHDA, CDR2 SQIVND (reference sequence). Trimming removed 5 bases at V and 0 bases at J, with 5 bases between. The CDR3 here is CASSWPSGNTIYF. The CDR3 DNA reads as TGTGCCAGTAGTTGGCCCTCTGGAAACACCATATATTTT.

The rearrangement uses TRBV7-9 and TRBJ1-1, with 10 bases aligning to TRBD1. In germline, CDR1 is SEHNR, CDR2 FQNEAQ (reference sequence). V lost 3 bases and J lost 5; bases outside the gene matches: 3. The CDR3 has 14 amino acids. CDR3 in DNA: TGTGCCAGCAGCTTGACAGGGGGCGGTACTGAAGCTTTCTTT. This codes for CASSLTGGGTEAFF.

The genes are TRBV5-5 and TRBJ1-1; maybe TRBD1 (5 bases). The V end was cut by 4 bases, the J end by 4 bases, with 14 bases between. The CDR3 is 14 residues long. Germline CDR1 is SGHKS and CDR2 is YYEKEE (reference sequence). The CDR3 coding sequence is TGTGCCAGCAGCACCCAGGGTCGGGCCACTGAAGCTTTCTTT. Protein product: CASSTQGRATEAFF.

The chain couples TRBV15 to TRBJ1-5; D not certain. Per the germline V gene, CDR1 is LNHNV and CDR2 is YYDKDF (reference sequence). This CDR3 contains 13 residues. V was pared by 0 bases and J by 7 bases, with 7 bases between. CDR3 nucleotide sequence: TGTGCCACCAGCAGAGATTTTCGGCAGCCCCAGCATTTT. Translation: CATSRDFRQPQHF.

This chain uses TRBV7-2 with TRBJ2-5; 9 positions agree with TRBD2. The CDR3 sequence is 14 residues long. Germline trimming cut 6 bases from V and 3 bases from J; bases unmatched to any gene: 5. Germline-derived CDR1 and CDR2 are SGHTA and FQGNSA. CDR3 sequence reads: CASSSKRGEETQYF. In nucleotides, the CDR3 is TGTGCCAGCAGTTCTAAGCGGGGGGAAGAGACCCAGTACTTC.

The genes are TRBV7-9 and TRBJ1-6, with 9 bases aligning to TRBD1. V gave up 5 bases and J gave up 9 bases; unmatched junction bases: 11. The CDR3 runs 16 residues. Germline V gene data show CDR1 as SEHNR and CDR2 as FQNEAQ (reference sequence). The CDR3 reads CASSRGSGQGSSPLHF. The CDR3 DNA sequence: TGTGCCAGCAGCCGCGGGTCCGGACAGGGGAGTTCACCCCTCCACTTT.

V and J are TRBV30 and TRBJ1-4; 8 bases align to TRBD1. This CDR3 comprises 15 residues. V shed 2 bases and J 6 bases; nucleotides not matched to a gene: 8. Germline CDR1 reads GTSNPN; CDR2 reads SVGIG (reference sequence). As DNA, the CDR3 is TGTGCCTGGAGTAGGACAGGGATGGTTTATGAAAAACTGTTTTTT. Translation gives CAWSRTGMVYEKLFF. Full variable domain (remainder filled in from reference TRBV30 and TRBJ1-4): SQTIHQWPATLVQPVGSPLSLECTVEGTSNPNLYWYRQAAGRGLQLLFYSVGIGQISSEVPQNLSASRPQDRQFILSSKKLLLSDSGFYLCAWSRTGMVYEKLFFGSGTQLSVL.

The chain carries TRBV5-1 and TRBJ1-1; D is ambiguous. The germline V gene has CDR1 SGHRS and CDR2 YFSETQ. This CDR3 has 13 amino acids. Trimming cost V 0 bases and J 7 bases, with 10 bases left between them. This CDR3 reads CASSLERYGEAFF. CDR3 in DNA: TGCGCCAGCAGCTTGGAGAGGTACGGTGAAGCTTTCTTT.

Only one count was recorded for this clone. The rearrangement joins TRBV5-4 to TRBJ1-1; no reliable D call. The germline V gene has CDR1 SGHNT and CDR2 YYREEE (reference sequence). Trimming took 1 base from V and 0 from J, leaving 7 bases between them. The CDR3 runs 14 residues. For the CDR3, the DNA is TGTGCCAGCAGCTTGTACCGGGTGAACACTGAAGCTTTCTTT. Translation gives CASSLYRVNTEAFF.

The J gene is TRBJ1-1, the V gene TRBV6-5; possibly TRBD1 for D (5 bases). This CDR3 region has 15 residues. Germline-derived CDR1 and CDR2 are MNHEY and SVGAGI. V lost 0 bases and J lost 4, with 12 bases in between. In DNA form, the CDR3 reads TGTGCCAGCAGTTACTCTCCGGGGGGAGGCACTGAAGCTTTCTTT. It translates to CASSYSPGGGTEAFF.

V usage is TRBV10-2 and J usage is TRBJ2-1; 7 nucleotides match TRBD2. This CDR3 region has 13 residues. Germline CDR1 and CDR2: WSHSY and SAAADI. Trimming removed 11 bases from V and 0 bases from J; junction bases left unmatched: 4. The CDR3 nucleotides are TGCGCCGCCGGGGGGAGCTCCTACAATGAGCAGTTCTTC. This codes for CAAGGSSYNEQFF.